This T cell receptor beta chain was sequenced during a study of T-cell reconstitution after alpha-beta-depleted transplantation in children. The CDR3 runs 23 residues. CDR1 and CDR2 from the germline V gene are DFQATT and SNEGSKA (reference sequence). V was pared by 0 bases and J by 5 bases, with 27 bases of the junction left unmatched. Study-wide findings and caveats: A year had passed since transplant, and T-cell counts and diversity by then came mostly from newly produced T cells. Two months or so post-transplant, alpha-beta T cells reportedly derived from several hundred expanded graft clones. Surviving recipient T cells and thymic progenitors produced the high day-60 TCRbeta diversity seen in some patients.

Preparation of the TCRbeta library used unique molecular identifiers. TCRdb independently ran MiXCR on the PCR reads; one entry per CDR3 protein. Among fewer than 500,000 distinct CDR3 sequences listed, 43% were seen once. As for this clonotype: What it binds is unknown.

This chain connects TRBV20-1 to TRBJ2-5, with 13 bases lining up with TRBD2. This clonotype was obtained from a girl aged 2 to 10 with aplastic anemia, due to receive a stem cell transplant. The source material was PBMCs, sampled before TCRalphabeta/CD19-depleted stem cell transplant. The CDR3, as DNA: TGCAGTGCTAGAGATCACGAGGGGGTGACTGGGTTACTAGCGGGAGGGCCACGGGAGACCCAGTACTTC. It encodes CSARDHEGVTGLLAGGPRETQYF.